The next 7 T cell receptor beta chains were all read from a single sample in a study of T cells in women clearing cervical HPV infection. Sequenced by immunoSEQ multiplex PCR; TCRdb stores in-frame clones only, minus some. Found here are under 50,000 clones; the top ten clones hold approximately 0.98%. Sequencing used blood buffy coat. Source of these receptors: a woman aged 18 to 75 with a cervical HPV16 infection that either progressed to CIN3+ or cleared (not recorded which).

The CDR3 is CASGLGQGGVYGYTF. The sequenced CDR3 bases are TGTGCCAGCGGGTTGGGACAGGGAGGCGTCTATGGC. The V gene is TRBV7-9, the J gene TRBJ1-2; 9 bases align to TRBD1. Read coverage stops 3 residues before the CDR3 terminus; the germline J gene supplies the remainder. The CDR3 has 15 amino acids. Unmatched junction bases numbered 11, after V lost 8 bases and J lost 4 bases. In germline, CDR1 is SEHNR, CDR2 FQNEAQ (reference sequence).

Comments on this clone: The read is 3 residues too short to cover the CDR3 end, so that end is filled in from the germline J gene. The chain links TRBV29-1 to TRBJ2-1, with D perhaps TRBD2 (5 bases). Germline V gives CDR1 SQVTM, CDR2 ANQGSEA. Trimming cost V 5 bases and J 9 bases, with 8 bases left between them. This CDR3 has 10 residues. Incomplete CDR3 DNA: TGCAGCGTTCTCGAGGGTGAG. The encoded protein is CSVLEGE. The full CDR3 protein reads CSVLEGEQFF.

Of note for this clone: The missing CDR3 end, 3 residues past where the read stops, is filled in from the germline J gene. The J gene is TRBJ1-1, the V gene TRBV19; 8 bases match TRBD1. Germline CDR1 reads LNHDA; CDR2 reads SQIVND (reference sequence). The CDR3 sequence is 13 residues long. V lost 8 bases to trimming and J lost 0 bases; unmatched junction nucleotides: 2. The CDR3 here is CASQDRVNTEAFF. Partial CDR3 DNA: TGTGCCAGTCAGGACAGGGTGAACACTGAA. Drawing the rest from reference TRBV19 and TRBJ1-1, the complete variable domain is DGGITQSPKYLFRKEGQNVTLSCEQNLNHDAMYWYRQDPGQGLRLIYYSQIVNDFQKGDIAEGYSVSREKKESFPLTVTSAQKNPTAFYLCASQDRVNTEAFFGQGTRLTVV.

As for this clone: The CDR3 end lies 3 residues beyond the end of the read and is filled in from the germline J gene. This chain joins TRBV2 and TRBJ2-3; possibly TRBD2 for D (5 bases). Trimming left V 6 bases short and J 4 bases short, with 11 bases between. The V gene's germline CDR1 is SNHLY and CDR2 FYNNEI. This CDR3 is 13 amino acids long. The covered CDR3 bases are TGTGCCAGCAGCCCTAGCCCGCCAGATACG. Amino acid sequence: CASSPSPPDT. The CDR3 reads in full as CASSPSPPDTQYF.

The sequenced CDR3 bases are TGTGCCAGCAGCGTAGTGGACAGCTCCTACAATGAG. It encodes CASSVVDSSYNE. The full CDR3 protein reads CASSVVDSSYNEQFF. This chain links TRBV9 with TRBJ2-1, with a possible D match to TRBD1 (6 bases). The CDR3 goes on 3 residues after the read ends, and that part is filled in from the germline J gene. Per the germline V gene, CDR1 is SGDLS and CDR2 is YYNGEE. The CDR3 runs 15 residues. The ends were cut back, 0 bases at V and 0 bases at J, with 7 bases in the middle.

As concerns this clone: The observed sequence ends 3 residues before the CDR3 terminus, with the missing tail filled in from the germline J gene. The V call is TRBV19, the J call TRBJ2-2; 7 bases align to TRBD2. The germline V gene has CDR1 LNHDA and CDR2 SQIVND (reference sequence). The CDR3 is made up of 15 amino acids. The ends lost 3 bases at V and 4 bases at J; junction bases unmatched: 5. The CDR3 protein is CASSIGRGTTGELFF. CDR3 DNA (partial): TGTGCCAGTAGTATCGGGCGGGGGACCACCGGGGAG.

About this clone itself: Read sequence stops 3 residues before the CDR3 end, and the germline J gene provides the missing end. J is TRBJ1-2 and V is TRBV20-1; weak D call: TRBD1 (6 bases). V shed 6 bases and J shed 4 bases, with 9 bases lying between them. Germline CDR1 and CDR2: DFQATT and SNEGSKA (reference sequence). CDR3 length: 11 residues. This CDR3 is CSAPDSYGYTF. CDR3 bases read: TGCAGTGCCCCGGACAGCTATGGC.